This paragraph reports one TCR beta chain. The RNA, about 0.5 to 1 ug, was put through reverse transcription using random hexamers. Via MiXCR, TCRdb re-called the immunoSEQ multiplex PCR reads, giving one row per CDR3 protein. The table shows some 65,000 distinct CDR3 sequences, with just under 95% occurring only once. Looked up from germline, CDR1 is SEHNR and CDR2 is FQNEAQ (reference sequence). This CDR3 is built from 15 residues. Trimming removed 4 bases from V and 6 bases from J, with 15 bases in between. The sample comes from a study of CD8 T cells in Susac syndrome. The sequencing input was CD8+ T cells from PBMCs. The sequence derives from a human donor with multiple sclerosis. The rearrangement uses TRBV7-9 and TRBJ2-2; D could derive from TRBD1 or TRBD2 (5 bases each). CDR3 coding DNA: TGTGCCAGCAGCTCCGAAAGGGGACGGGCCGGGGAGCTGTTTTTT. Translated: CASSSERGRAGELFF.